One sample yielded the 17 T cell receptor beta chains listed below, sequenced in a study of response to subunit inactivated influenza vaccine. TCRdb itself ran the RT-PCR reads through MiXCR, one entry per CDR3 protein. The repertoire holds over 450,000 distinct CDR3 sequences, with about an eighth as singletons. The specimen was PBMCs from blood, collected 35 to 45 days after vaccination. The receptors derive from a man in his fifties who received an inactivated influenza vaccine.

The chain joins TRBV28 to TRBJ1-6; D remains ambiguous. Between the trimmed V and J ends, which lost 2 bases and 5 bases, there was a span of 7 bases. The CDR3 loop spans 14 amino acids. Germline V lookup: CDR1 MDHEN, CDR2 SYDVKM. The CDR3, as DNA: TGTGCCAGCAGTTTAATCCAGAATAATTCACCCCTCCACTTT. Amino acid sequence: CASSLIQNNSPLHF.

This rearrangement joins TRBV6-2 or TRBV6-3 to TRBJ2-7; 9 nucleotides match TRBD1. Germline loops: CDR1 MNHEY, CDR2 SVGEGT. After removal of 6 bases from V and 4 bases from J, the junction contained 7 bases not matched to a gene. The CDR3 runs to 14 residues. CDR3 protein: CASRPGQGKYEQYF. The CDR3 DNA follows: TGTGCCAGCAGACCTGGACAGGGGAAATACGAGCAGTACTTC.

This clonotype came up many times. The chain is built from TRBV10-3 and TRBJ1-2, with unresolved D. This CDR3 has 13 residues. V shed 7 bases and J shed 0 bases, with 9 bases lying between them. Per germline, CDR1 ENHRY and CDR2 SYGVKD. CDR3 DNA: TGTGCCATCACTCCAACCTCTAACTATGGCTACACCTTC. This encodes CAITPTSNYGYTF.

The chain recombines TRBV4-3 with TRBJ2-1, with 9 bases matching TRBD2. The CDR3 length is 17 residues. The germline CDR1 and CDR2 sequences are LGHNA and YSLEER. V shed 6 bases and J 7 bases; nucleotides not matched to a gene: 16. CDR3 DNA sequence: TGCGCCAGCAGTCCTACCTATACTAGCGGGTTGAGGAATGAGCAGTTCTTC. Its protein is CASSPTYTSGLRNEQFF.

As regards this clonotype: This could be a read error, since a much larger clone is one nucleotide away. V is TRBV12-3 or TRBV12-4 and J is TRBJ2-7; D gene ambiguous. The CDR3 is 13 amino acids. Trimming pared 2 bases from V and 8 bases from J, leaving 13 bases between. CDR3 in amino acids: CASSLNPPDKQYF. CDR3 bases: TGTGCCAGCAGTTTAAACCCCCCGGATAAGCAGTACTTC.

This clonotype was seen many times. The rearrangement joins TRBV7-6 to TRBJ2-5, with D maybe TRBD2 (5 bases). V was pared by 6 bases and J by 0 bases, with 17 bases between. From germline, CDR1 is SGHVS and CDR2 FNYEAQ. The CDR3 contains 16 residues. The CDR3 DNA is TGTGCCAGCAGATCACTAAAGGGAGTGAACCAAGAGACCCAGTACTTC. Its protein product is CASRSLKGVNQETQYF. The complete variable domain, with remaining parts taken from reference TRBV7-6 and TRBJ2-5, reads GAGVSQSPRYKVTKRGQDVALRCDPISGHVSLYWYRQALGQGPEFLTYFNYEAQQDKSGLPNDRFSAERPEGSISTLTIQRTEQRDSAMYRCASRSLKGVNQETQYFGPGTRLLVL.

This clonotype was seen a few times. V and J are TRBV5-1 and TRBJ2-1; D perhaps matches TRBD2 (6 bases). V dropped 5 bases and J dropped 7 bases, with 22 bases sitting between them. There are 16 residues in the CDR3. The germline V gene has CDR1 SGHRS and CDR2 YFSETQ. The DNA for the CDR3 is TGCGCCAGCAGAGCGACCCCGACGGGGAGGATGAATGAGCAGTTCTTC. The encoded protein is CASRATPTGRMNEQFF.

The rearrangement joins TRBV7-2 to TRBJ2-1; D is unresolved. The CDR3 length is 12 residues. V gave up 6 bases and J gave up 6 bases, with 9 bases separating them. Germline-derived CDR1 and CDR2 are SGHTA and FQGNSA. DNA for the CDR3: TGTGCCAGCAGACTCCTGAGCAATGAGCAGTTCTTC. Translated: CASRLLSNEQFF.

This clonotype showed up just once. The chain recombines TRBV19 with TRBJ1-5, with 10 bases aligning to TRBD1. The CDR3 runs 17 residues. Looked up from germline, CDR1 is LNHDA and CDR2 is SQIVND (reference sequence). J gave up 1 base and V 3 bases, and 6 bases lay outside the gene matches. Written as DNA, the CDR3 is TGTGCCAGTAGTATCGACAGGGGGCAAGGAAGCAATCAGCCCCAGCATTTT. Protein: CASSIDRGQGSNQPQHF.

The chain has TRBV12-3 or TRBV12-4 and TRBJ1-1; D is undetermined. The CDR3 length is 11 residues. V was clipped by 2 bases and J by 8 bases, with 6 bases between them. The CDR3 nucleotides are TGTGCCAGCAGTTTAAGGAAGGAAGCTTTCTTT. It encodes CASSLRKEAFF.

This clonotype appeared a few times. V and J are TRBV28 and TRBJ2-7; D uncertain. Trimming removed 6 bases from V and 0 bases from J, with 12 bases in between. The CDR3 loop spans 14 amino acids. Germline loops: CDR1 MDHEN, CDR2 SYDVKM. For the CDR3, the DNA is TGTGCCAGCAGCTGGGGTAAAAGCTCCTACGAGCAGTACTTC. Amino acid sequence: CASSWGKSSYEQYF.

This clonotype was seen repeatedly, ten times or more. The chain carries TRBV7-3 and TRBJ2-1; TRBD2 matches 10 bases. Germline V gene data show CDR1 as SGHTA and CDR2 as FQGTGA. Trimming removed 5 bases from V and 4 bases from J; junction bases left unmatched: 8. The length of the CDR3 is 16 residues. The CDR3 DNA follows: TGTGCCAGCAGCCCCGGAACTAGCGGGACATACAATGAGCAGTTCTTC. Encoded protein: CASSPGTSGTYNEQFF.

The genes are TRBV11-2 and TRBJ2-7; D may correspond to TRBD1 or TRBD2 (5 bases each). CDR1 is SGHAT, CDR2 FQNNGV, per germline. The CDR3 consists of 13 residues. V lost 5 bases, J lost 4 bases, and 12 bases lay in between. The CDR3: CASSALAGYEQYF. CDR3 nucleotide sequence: TGTGCCAGCAGCGCCCTAGCAGGGTACGAGCAGTACTTC.

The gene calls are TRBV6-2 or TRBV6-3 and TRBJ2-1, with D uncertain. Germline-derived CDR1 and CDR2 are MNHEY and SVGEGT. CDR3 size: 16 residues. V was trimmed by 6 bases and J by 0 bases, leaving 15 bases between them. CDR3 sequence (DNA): TGTGCCAGCAGCCACTCCGGCGTGGGCTCCTACAATGAGCAGTTCTTC. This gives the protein CASSHSGVGSYNEQFF.

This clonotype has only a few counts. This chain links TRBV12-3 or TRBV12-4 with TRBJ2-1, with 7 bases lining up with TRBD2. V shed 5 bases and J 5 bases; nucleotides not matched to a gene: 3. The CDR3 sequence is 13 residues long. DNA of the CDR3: TGTGCCAGCAGTGTAACTAGCGACAATGAGCAGTTCTTC. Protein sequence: CASSVTSDNEQFF.

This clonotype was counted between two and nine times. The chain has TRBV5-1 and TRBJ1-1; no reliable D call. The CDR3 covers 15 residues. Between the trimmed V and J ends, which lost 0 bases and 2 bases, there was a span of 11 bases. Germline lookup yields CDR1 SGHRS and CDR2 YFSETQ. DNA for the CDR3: TGCGCCAGCAGCTTGGTCCAGAGCACTAACACTGAAGCTTTCTTT. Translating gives CASSLVQSTNTEAFF.

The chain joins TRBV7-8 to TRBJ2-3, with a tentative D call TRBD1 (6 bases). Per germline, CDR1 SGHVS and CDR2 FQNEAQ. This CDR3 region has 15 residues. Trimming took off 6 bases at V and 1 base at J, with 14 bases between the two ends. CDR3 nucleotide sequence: TGTGCCAGCAGTCCCGACAGGTTTCGCACAGATACGCAGTATTTT. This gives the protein CASSPDRFRTDTQYF.